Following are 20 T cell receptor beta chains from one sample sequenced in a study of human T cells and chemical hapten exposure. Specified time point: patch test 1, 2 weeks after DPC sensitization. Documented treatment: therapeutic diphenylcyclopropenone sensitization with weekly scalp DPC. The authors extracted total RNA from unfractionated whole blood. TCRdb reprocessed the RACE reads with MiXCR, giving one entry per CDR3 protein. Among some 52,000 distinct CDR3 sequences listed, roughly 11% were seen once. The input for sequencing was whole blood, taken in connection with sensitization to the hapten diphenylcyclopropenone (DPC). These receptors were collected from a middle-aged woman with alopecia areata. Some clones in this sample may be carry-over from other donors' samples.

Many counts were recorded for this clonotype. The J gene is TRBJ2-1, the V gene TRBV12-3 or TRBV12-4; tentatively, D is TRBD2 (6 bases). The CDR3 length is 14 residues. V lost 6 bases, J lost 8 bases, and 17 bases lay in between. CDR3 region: CASRLAHTRDEQFF. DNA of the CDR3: TGTGCCAGCAGACTAGCCCACACCCGCGATGAGCAGTTCTTC.

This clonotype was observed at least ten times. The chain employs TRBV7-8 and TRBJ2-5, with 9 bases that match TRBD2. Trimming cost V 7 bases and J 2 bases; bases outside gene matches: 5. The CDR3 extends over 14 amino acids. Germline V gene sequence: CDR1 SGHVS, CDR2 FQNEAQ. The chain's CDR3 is CASIRLAGQETQYF. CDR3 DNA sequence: TGTGCCAGCATCCGCCTAGCGGGGCAAGAGACCCAGTACTTC.

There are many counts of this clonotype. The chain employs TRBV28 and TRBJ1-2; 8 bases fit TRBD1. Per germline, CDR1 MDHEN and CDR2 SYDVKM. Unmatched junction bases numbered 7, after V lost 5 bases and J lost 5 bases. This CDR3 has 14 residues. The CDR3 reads CASSAQGAPYGYTF. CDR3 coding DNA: TGTGCCAGCAGTGCGCAGGGGGCCCCGTATGGCTACACCTTC.

This CDR3 reads CASSPSSGQGGSPLHF. DNA of the CDR3: TGTGCCAGCTCGCCTTCGTCGGGACAGGGCGGTTCACCCCTCCACTTT. The chain combines TRBV18 with TRBJ1-6; 9 bases agree with TRBD1. The CDR3 contains 16 residues. Per germline, CDR1 KGHSH and CDR2 LQKENI. V trimming: 6 bases; J trimming: 9 bases; junction bases outside the gene matches: 12.

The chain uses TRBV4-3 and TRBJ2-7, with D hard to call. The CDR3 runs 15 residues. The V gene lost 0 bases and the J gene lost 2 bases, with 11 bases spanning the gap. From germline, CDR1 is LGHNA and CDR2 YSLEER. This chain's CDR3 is CASSQDFGVPYEQYF. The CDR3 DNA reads TGCGCCAGCAGCCAAGATTTTGGGGTTCCCTACGAGCAGTACTTC.

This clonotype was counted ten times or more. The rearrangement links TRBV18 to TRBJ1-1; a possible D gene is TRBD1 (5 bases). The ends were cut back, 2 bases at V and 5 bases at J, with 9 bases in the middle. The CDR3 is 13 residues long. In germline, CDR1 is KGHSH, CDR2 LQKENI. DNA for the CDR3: TGTGCCAGCTCACCAATAGGGGAAACTGAAGCTTTCTTT. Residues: CASSPIGETEAFF.

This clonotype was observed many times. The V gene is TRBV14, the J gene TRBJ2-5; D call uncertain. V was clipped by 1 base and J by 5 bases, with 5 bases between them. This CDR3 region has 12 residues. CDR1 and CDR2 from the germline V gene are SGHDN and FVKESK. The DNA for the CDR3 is TGTGCCAGCAGCCAAGCGGATGAGACCCAGTACTTC. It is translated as CASSQADETQYF.

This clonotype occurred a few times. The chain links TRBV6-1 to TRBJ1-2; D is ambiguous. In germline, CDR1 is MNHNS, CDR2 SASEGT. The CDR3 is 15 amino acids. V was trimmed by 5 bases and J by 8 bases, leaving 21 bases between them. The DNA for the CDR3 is TGTGCCAGCAGTCCCACCTCACCCCCCCGCCGCGGCTACACCTTC. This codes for CASSPTSPPRRGYTF.

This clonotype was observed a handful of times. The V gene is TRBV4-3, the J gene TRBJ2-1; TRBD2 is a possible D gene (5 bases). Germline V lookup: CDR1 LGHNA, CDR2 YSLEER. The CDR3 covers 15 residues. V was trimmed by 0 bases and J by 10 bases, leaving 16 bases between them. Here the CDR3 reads CASSQDEAGHPEQFF. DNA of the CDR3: TGCGCCAGCAGCCAAGATGAGGCGGGCCATCCGGAGCAGTTCTTC.

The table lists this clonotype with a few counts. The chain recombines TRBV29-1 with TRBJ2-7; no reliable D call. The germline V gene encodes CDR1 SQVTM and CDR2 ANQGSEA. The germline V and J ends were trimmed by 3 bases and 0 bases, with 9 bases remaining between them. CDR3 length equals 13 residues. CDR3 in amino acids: CSVELQHSYEQYF. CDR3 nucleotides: TGCAGCGTTGAGCTGCAGCACTCCTACGAGCAGTACTTC.

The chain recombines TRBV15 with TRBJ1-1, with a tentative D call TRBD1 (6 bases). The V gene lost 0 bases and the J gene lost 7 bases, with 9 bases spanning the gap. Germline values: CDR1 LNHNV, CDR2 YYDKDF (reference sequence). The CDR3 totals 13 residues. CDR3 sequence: CATSRDGQFEAFF. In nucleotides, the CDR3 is TGTGCCACCAGCAGAGATGGACAGTTTGAAGCTTTCTTT.

Here the CDR3 reads CASSYLREETQYF. DNA for the CDR3: TGTGCCAGCAGTTACTTGCGGGAAGAGACCCAGTACTTC. This chain connects TRBV6-5 to TRBJ2-5; a weak D match, TRBD2 (5 bases). The CDR3 totals 13 residues. With 1 base removed from V and 3 bases from J, the gap between germline ends came to 6 bases. Germline values: CDR1 MNHEY, CDR2 SVGAGI.

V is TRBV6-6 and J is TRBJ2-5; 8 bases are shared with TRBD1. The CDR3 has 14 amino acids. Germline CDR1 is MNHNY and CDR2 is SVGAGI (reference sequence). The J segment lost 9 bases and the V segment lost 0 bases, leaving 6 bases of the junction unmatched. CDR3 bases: TGTGCCAGCAGTTACTCGCAGGGGGCAGTCGCCCAGTACTTC. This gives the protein CASSYSQGAVAQYF.

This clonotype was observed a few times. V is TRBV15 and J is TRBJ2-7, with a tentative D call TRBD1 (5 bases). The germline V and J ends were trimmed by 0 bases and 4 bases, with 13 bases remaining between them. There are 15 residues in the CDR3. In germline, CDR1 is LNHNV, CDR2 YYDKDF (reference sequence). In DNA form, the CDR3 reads TGTGCCACCAGCAGAGATGCAGGGCCCGGGTACGAGCAGTACTTC. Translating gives CATSRDAGPGYEQYF.

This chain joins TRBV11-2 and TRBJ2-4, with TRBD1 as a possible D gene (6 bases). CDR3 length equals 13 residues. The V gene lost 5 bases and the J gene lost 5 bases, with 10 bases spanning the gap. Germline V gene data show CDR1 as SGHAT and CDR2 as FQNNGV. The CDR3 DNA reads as TGTGCCAGCAGCCTATCAGGGGAAAACATTCAGTACTTC. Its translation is CASSLSGENIQYF.

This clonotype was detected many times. The CDR3, as DNA: TGTGCCAGCAGCGCCAACAACTACGAGCAGTACTTC. Translation: CASSANNYEQYF. The chain has TRBV9 and TRBJ2-7; D gene unclear. This CDR3 region has 12 residues. The V gene's germline CDR1 is SGDLS and CDR2 YYNGEE. V was shortened by 3 bases and J by 3 bases, with 7 bases between the two germline ends.

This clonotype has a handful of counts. CDR3 DNA: TGCAGCGTTGAGGGGAGAATGAACACTGAAGCTTTCTTT. Translated, it gives CSVEGRMNTEAFF. The chain couples TRBV29-1 to TRBJ1-1; D uncertain. The CDR3 contains 13 residues. Trimming removed 3 bases from V and 0 bases from J, with 8 bases in between. Germline V lookup: CDR1 SQVTM, CDR2 ANQGSEA.

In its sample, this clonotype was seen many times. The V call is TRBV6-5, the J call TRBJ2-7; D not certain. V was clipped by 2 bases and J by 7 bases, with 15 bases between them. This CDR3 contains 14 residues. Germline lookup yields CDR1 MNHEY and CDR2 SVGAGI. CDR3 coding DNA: TGTGCCAGCAGTTACCTCATGGGTTCCGGGGAGCAGTACTTC. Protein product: CASSYLMGSGEQYF.

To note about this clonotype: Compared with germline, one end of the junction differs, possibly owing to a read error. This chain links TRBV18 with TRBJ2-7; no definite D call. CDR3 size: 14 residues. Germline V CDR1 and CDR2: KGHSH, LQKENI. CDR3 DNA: TGTGTCAGCTCAAGTAAGGACGCGGTTTTAAGGCAGTACTTC. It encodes CVSSSKDAVLRQYF.

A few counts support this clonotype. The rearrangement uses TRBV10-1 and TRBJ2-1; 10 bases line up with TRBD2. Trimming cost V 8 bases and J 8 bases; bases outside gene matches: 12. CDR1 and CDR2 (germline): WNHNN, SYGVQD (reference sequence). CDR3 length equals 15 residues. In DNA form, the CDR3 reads TGCGCCAGCCGGACCAGCGGGAGGGCCGAATATGAGCAGTTCTTC. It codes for CASRTSGRAEYEQFF.